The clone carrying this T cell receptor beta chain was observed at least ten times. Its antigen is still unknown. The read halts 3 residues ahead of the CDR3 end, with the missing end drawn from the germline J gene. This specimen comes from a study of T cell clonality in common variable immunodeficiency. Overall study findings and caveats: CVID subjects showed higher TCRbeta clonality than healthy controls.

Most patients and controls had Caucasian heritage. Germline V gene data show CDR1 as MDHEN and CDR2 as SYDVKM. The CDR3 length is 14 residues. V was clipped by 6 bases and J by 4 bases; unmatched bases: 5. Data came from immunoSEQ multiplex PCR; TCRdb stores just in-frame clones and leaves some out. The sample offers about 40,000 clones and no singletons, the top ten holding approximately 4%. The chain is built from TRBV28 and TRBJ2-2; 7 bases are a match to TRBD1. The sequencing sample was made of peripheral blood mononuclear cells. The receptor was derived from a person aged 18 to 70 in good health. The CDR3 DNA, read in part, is TGTGCCAGCAGCCGTCGGACAGGCACCGGGGAG. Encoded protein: CASSRRTGTGE. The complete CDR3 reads CASSRRTGTGELFF. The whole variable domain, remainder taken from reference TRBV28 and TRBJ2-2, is DVKVTQSSRYLVKRTGEKVFLECVQDMDHENMFWYRQDPGLGLRLIYFSYDVKMKEKGDIPEGYSVSREKKERFSLILESASTNQTSMYLCASSRRTGTGELFFGEGSRLTVL.